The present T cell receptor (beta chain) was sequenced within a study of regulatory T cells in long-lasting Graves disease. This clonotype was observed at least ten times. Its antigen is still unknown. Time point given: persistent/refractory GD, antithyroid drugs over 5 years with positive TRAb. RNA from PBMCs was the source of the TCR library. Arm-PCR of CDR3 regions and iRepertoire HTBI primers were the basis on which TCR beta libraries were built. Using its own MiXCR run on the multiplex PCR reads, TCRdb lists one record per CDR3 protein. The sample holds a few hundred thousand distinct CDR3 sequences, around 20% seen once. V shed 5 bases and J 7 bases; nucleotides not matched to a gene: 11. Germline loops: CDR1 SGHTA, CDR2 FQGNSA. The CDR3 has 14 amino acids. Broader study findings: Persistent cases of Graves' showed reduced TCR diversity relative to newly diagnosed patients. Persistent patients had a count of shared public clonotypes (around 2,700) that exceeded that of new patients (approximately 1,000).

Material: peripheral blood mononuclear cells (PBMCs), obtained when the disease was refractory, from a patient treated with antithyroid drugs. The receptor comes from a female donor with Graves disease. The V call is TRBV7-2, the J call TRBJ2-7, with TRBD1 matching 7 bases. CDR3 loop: CASSPTGDSGEQYF. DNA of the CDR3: TGTGCCAGCAGCCCCACCGGGGACAGTGGGGAGCAGTACTTC.